These 12 T cell receptor beta chains share one sample of origin, sequenced in a study of shared clonotypes between healthy human individuals. Profiling relied on immunoSEQ multiplex PCR, and the TCRdb table lists in-frame clones only, not all of them. The data show a few hundred thousand clones, with over 95% seen just once and over 0.09% held by the top ten. In the naive CD8 group, cells lacked CD45RO and were positively selected for CCR7, so terminally differentiated effector memory CD45RA+ cells were left out. The sequencing sample was made of naive CD8+ T cells sorted from blood. These receptors were taken from a woman aged 25 to 39 in good health.

V and J are TRBV19 and TRBJ2-1; 9 bases match TRBD1. Germline CDR1 and CDR2: LNHDA and SQIVND (reference sequence). The CDR3 runs 16 residues. Trimming cost V 7 bases and J 8 bases; bases outside gene matches: 15. The CDR3 DNA sequence: TGTGCCAGTACCCATATCCCGGGACAGGGTATCGATGAGCAGTTCTTC. Its translation is CASTHIPGQGIDEQFF. The entire variable domain, with the rest obtained from reference TRBV19 and TRBJ2-1, is as follows: DGGITQSPKYLFRKEGQNVTLSCEQNLNHDAMYWYRQDPGQGLRLIYYSQIVNDFQKGDIAEGYSVSREKKESFPLTVTSAQKNPTAFYLCASTHIPGQGIDEQFFGPGTRLTVL.

The V call is TRBV28, the J call TRBJ2-1; no reliable D call. Per germline, CDR1 MDHEN and CDR2 SYDVKM. This CDR3 contains 16 residues. V was shortened by 5 bases and J by 0 bases, with 14 bases between the two germline ends. For the CDR3, the DNA is TGTGCCAGCAGTCTCCTCACTCCTAACTCCTACAATGAGCAGTTCTTC. It encodes CASSLLTPNSYNEQFF.

This sequence joins TRBV6-1 and TRBJ2-3; D call uncertain. The V gene lost 2 bases and the J gene lost 5 bases, with 8 bases spanning the gap. The CDR3 runs to 13 residues. In germline, CDR1 is MNHNS, CDR2 SASEGT. CDR3 region: CASSEPELDTQYF. The CDR3 nucleotides are TGTGCCAGCAGTGAACCAGAGTTAGATACGCAGTATTTT.

This chain uses TRBV10-2 with TRBJ2-5; the match to TRBD2 covers 7 bases. The CDR3 covers 14 residues. CDR1 is WSHSY and CDR2 is SAAADI in the germline V gene. Unmatched junction bases numbered 3, after V lost 4 bases and J lost 1 base. The CDR3, as DNA: TGCGCCAGCAGTGCTACTAGCGCCCAAGAGACCCAGTACTTC. This codes for CASSATSAQETQYF.

The V gene is TRBV28, the J gene TRBJ1-4, with unresolved D. The CDR3 extends over 15 amino acids. V was shortened by 5 bases and J by 0 bases, with 10 bases between the two germline ends. The germline V gene encodes CDR1 MDHEN and CDR2 SYDVKM. The CDR3 loop is CASSDGFSTNEKLFF. In nucleotides, the CDR3 is TGTGCCAGCAGTGACGGTTTCTCAACTAATGAAAAACTGTTTTTT.

The V and J genes are TRBV10-2 and TRBJ1-2; the match to TRBD1 covers 7 bases. The CDR3 spans 13 residues. CDR1 and CDR2 (germline): WSHSY, SAAADI. The junction had 3 bases not matched to a gene; V was cut back by 6 bases and J by 2 bases. CDR3 protein: CASSPGQNYGYTF. CDR3 coding DNA: TGCGCCAGCAGCCCGGGACAGAACTATGGCTACACCTTC.

The rearrangement links TRBV28 to TRBJ2-3, with 10 bases that match TRBD1. Trimming at V came to 2 bases and at J to 4 bases, leaving 3 bases not matched to a gene. The CDR3 spans 15 residues. Germline CDR1 MDHEN, CDR2 SYDVKM. CDR3: CASSLPTGGSDTQYF. In DNA, the CDR3 is TGTGCCAGCAGTTTACCGACAGGGGGCTCAGATACGCAGTATTTT.

The gene calls are TRBV7-8 and TRBJ1-1, with 9 bases identical to TRBD1. Germline V gene sequence: CDR1 SGHVS, CDR2 FQNEAQ. V gave up 5 bases and J gave up 6 bases; unmatched junction bases: 7. The CDR3 has 14 residues. The CDR3: CASSVGTGIPEAFF. The CDR3 DNA follows: TGTGCCAGCAGCGTCGGGACAGGGATCCCTGAAGCTTTCTTT. Drawing the rest from reference TRBV7-8 and TRBJ1-1, the complete variable domain is GAGVSQSPRYKVAKRGQDVALRCDPISGHVSLFWYQQALGQGPEFLTYFQNEAQLDKSGLPSDRFFAERPEGSVSTLKIQRTQQEDSAVYLCASSVGTGIPEAFFGQGTRLTVV.

V usage is TRBV7-3 and J usage is TRBJ2-1, with TRBD2 identical over 7 bases. The V gene end was trimmed by 1 base and the J gene end by 3 bases; junction bases not matched to a gene: 6. This CDR3 is 16 amino acids long. Germline V gives CDR1 SGHTA, CDR2 FQGTGA. The CDR3 DNA follows: TGTGCCAGCAGCTTAATATGGGGAGGGGACTACAATGAGCAGTTCTTC. This encodes CASSLIWGGDYNEQFF.

CDR3 sequence: CASSDGLADTQYF. The CDR3 DNA reads as TGCGCCAGCAGTGATGGACTAGCAGATACGCAGTATTTT. This chain links TRBV10-2 with TRBJ2-3, with 7 positions matching TRBD2. J gave up 4 bases and V 3 bases, and 1 base lay outside the gene matches. Germline values: CDR1 WSHSY, CDR2 SAAADI. The CDR3 sequence is 13 residues long.

The chain recombines TRBV6-1 with TRBJ2-1; 8 nucleotides agree with TRBD2. The CDR3 sequence is 19 residues long. V dropped 2 bases and J dropped 7; count of bases not matched to a gene: 19. Germline lookup yields CDR1 MNHNS and CDR2 SASEGT. The CDR3 nucleotides read TGTGCCAGCAGTGAATCGCGGGGGGCGATTGTCGGCTACAATAATGAGCAGTTCTTC. Amino acids: CASSESRGAIVGYNNEQFF.

V usage is TRBV2 and J usage is TRBJ2-1, with 11 bases matching TRBD2. The CDR3 loop spans 18 amino acids. Germline V CDR1 and CDR2: SNHLY, FYNNEI. The V gene end was trimmed by 6 bases and the J gene end by 0 bases; junction bases not matched to a gene: 10. In DNA form, the CDR3 reads TGTGCCAGCAGCCCGGGACTAGCGGCCAAAAGCTCCTACAATGAGCAGTTCTTC. Protein product: CASSPGLAAKSSYNEQFF.